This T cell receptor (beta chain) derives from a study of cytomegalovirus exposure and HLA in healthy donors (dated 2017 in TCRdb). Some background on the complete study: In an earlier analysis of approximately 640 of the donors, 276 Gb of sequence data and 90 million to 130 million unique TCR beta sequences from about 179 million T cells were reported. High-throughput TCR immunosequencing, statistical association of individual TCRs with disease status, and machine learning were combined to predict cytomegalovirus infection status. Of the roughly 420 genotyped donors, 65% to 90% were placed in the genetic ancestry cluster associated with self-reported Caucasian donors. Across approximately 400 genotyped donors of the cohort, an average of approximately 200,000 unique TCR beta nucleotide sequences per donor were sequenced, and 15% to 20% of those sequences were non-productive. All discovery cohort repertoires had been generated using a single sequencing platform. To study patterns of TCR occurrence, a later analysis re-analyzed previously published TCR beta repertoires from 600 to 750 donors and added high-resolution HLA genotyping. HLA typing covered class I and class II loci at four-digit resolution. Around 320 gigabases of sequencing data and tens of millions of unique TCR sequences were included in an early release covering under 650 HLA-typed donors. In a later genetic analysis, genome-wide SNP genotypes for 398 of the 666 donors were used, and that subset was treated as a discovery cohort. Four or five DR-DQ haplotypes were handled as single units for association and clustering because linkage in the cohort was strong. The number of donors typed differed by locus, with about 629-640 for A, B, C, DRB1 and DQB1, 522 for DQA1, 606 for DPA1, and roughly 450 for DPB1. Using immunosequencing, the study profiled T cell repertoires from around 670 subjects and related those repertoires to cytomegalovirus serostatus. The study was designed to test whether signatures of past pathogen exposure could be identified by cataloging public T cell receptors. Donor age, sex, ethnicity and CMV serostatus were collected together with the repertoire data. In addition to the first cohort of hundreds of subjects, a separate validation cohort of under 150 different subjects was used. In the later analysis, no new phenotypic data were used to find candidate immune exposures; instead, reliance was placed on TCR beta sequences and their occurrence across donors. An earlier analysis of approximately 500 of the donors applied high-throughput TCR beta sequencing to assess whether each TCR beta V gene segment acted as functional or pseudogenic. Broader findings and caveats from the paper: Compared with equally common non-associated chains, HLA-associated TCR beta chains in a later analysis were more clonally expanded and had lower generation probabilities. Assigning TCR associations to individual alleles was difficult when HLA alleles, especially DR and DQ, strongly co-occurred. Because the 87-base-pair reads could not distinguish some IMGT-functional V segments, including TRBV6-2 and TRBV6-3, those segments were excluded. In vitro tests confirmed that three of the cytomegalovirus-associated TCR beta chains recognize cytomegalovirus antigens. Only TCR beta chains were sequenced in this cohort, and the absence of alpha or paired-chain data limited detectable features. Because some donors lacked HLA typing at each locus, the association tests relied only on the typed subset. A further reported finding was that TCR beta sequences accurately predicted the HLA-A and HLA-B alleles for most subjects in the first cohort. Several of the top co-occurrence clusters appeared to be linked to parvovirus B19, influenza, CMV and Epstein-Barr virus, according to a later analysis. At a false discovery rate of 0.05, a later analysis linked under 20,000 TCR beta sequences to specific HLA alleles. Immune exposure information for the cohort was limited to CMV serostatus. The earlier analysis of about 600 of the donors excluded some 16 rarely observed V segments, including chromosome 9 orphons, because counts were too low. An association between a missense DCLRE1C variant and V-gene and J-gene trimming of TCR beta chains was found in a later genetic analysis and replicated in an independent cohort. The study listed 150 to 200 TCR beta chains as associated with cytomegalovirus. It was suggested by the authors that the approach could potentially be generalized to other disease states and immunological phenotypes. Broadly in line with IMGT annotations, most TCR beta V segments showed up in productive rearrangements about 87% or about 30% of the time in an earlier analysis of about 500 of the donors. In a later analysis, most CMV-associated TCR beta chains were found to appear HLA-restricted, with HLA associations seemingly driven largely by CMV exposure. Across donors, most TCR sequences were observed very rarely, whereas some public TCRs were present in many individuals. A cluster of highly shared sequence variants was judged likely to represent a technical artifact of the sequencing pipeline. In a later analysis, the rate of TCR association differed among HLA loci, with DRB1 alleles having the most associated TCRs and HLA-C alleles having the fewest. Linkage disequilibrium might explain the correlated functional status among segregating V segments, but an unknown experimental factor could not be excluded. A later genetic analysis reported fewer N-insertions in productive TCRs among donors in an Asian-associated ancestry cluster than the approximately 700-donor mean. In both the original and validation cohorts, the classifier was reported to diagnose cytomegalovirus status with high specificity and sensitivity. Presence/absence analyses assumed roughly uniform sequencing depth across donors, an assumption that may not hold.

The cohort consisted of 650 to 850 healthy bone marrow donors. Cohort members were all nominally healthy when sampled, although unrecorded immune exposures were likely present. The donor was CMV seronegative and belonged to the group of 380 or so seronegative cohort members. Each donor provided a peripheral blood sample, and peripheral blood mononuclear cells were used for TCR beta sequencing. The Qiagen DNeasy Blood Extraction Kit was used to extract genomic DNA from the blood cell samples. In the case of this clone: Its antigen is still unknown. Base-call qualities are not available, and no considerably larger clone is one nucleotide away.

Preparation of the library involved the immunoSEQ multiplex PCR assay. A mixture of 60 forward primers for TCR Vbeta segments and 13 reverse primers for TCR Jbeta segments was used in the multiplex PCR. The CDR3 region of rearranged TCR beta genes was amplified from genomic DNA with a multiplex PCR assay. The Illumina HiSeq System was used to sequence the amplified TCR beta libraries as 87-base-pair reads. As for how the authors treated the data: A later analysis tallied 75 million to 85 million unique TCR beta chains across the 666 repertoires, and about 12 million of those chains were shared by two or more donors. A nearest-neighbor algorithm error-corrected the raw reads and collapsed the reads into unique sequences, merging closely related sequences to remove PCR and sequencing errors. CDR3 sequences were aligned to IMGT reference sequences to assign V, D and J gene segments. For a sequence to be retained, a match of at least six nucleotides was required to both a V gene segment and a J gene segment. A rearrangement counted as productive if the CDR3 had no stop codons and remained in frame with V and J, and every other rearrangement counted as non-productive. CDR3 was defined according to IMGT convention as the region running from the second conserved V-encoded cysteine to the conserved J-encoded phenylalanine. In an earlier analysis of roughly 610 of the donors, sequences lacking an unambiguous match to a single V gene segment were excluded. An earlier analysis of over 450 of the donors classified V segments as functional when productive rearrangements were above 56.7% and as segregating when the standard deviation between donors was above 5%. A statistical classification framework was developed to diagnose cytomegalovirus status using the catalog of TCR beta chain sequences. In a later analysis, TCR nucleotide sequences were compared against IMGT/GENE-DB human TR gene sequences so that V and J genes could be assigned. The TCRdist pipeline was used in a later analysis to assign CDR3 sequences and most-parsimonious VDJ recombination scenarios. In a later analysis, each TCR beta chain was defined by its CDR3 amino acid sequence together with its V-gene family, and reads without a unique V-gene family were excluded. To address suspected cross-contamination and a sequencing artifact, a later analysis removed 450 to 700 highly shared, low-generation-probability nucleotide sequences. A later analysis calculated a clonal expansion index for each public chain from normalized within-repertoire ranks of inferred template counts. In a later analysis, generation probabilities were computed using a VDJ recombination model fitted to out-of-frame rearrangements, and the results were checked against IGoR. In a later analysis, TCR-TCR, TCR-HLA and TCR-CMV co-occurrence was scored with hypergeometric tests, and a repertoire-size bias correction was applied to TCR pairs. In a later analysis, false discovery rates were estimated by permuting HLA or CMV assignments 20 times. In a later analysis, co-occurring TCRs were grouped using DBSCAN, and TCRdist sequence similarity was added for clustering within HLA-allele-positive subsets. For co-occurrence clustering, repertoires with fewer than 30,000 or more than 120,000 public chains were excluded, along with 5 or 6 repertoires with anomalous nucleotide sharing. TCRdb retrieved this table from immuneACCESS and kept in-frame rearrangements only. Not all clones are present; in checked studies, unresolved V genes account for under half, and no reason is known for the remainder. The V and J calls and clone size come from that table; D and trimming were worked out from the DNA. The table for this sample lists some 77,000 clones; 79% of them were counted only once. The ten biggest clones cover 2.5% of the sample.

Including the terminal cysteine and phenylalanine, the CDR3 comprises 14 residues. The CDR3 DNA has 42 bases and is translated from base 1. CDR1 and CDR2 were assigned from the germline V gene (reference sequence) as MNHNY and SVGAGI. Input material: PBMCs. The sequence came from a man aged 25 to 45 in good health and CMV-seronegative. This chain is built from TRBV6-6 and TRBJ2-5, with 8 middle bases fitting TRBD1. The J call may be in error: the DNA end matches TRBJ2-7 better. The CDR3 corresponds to CASSPAGGRYEQYF. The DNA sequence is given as TGTGCCAGCAGTCCCGCAGGGGGCAGGTACGAGCAGTACTTC.